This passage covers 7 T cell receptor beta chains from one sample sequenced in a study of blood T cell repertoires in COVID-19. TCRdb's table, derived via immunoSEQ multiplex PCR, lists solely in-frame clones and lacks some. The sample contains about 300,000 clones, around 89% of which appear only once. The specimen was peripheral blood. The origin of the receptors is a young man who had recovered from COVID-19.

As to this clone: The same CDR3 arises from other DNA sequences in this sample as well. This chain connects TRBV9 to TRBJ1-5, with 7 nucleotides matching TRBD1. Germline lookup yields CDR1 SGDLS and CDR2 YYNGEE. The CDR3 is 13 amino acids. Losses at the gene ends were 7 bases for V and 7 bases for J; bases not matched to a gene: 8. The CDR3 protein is CASGTGVGQPQHF. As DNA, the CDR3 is TGTGCCAGCGGCACAGGGGTTGGGCAGCCCCAGCATTTT.

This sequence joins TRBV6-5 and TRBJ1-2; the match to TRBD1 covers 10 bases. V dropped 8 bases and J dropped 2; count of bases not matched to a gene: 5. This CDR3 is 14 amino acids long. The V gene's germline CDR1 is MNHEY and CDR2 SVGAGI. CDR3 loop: CASLRTGGNYGYTF. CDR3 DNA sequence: TGTGCCAGCCTAAGGACAGGGGGAAACTATGGCTACACCTTC.

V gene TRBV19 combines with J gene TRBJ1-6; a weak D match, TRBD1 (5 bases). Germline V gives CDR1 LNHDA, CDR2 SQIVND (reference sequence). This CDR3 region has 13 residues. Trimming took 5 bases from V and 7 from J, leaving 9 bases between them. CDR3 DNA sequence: TGTGCCAGTAGTGTGGGACTGAATTCACCCCTCCACTTT. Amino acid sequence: CASSVGLNSPLHF.

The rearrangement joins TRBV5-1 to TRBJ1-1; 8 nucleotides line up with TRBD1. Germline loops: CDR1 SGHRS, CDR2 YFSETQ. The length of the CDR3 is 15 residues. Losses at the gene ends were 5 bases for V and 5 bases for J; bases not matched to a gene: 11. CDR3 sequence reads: CASSNVDREGTEAFF. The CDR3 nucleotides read TGCGCCAGCAGTAACGTGGACAGGGAAGGAACTGAAGCTTTCTTT.

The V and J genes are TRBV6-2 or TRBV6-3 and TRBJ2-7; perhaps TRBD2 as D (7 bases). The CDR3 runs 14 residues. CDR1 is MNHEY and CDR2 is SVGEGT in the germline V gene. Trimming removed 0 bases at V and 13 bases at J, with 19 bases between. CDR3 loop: CASSYSDLGQRGYF. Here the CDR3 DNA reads TGTGCCAGCAGTTACTCCGACCTTGGACAGCGGGGATACTTC.

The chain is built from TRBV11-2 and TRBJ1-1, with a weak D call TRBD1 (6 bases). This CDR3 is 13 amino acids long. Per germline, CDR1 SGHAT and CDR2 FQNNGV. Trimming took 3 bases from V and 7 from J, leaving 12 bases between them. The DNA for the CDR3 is TGTGCCAGCAGCTTTTCAGGGGTGGGTGAAGCTTTCTTT. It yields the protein CASSFSGVGEAFF.

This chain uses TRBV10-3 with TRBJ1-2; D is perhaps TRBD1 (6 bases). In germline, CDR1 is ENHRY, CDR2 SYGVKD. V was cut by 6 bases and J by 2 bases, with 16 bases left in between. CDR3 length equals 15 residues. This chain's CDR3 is CAISSEGGGNYGYTF. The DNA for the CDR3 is TGTGCCATCAGCTCCGAGGGGGGAGGGAACTATGGCTACACCTTC.